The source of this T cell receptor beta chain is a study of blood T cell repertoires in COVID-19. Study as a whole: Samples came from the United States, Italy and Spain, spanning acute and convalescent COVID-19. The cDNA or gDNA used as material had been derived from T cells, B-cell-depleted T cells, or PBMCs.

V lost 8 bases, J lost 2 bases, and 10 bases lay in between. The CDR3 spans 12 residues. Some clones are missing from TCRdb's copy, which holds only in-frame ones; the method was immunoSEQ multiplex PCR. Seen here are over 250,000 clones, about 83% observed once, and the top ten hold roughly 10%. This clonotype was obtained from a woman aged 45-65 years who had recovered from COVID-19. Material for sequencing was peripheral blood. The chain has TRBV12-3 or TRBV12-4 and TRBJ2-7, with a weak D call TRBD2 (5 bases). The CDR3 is CASAEGAYEQYF. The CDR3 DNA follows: TGTGCCAGCGCAGAGGGTGCCTACGAGCAGTACTTC.